This T cell receptor beta chain derives from a study of sequential checkpoint blockade in melanoma. Study context: Randomization was 1:1 between first-line nivolumab→ipilimumab and ipilimumab→nivolumab. DNA from 90 to 100 pretreatment tumor samples underwent TCRβ immunosequencing.

Treatment: randomized to nivolumab then ipilimumab (arm A) or the reverse (arm B). Method: immunoSEQ multiplex PCR; TCRdb's copy keeps in-frame clones and lacks some. The data hold roughly 3,000 clones, with over 15% observed a single time. CDR1 MNHGY and CDR2 SAAAGT come from the germline V gene. The CDR3 loop spans 15 amino acids. The V and J ends lost 5 bases and 4 bases, in that order; junction bases with no gene match: 6. This sequence originates from a human donor with melanoma. The sample here was tumor tissue (inferred from file names), taken from a patient given nivolumab and ipilimumab in sequence. The rearrangement joins TRBV6-8 to TRBJ2-2, with 8 bases that match TRBD2. The CDR3 region is CASSVRRGATGELFF. In nucleotides, the CDR3 is TGTGCCAGCAGTGTAAGGCGGGGGGCCACCGGGGAGCTGTTTTTT.